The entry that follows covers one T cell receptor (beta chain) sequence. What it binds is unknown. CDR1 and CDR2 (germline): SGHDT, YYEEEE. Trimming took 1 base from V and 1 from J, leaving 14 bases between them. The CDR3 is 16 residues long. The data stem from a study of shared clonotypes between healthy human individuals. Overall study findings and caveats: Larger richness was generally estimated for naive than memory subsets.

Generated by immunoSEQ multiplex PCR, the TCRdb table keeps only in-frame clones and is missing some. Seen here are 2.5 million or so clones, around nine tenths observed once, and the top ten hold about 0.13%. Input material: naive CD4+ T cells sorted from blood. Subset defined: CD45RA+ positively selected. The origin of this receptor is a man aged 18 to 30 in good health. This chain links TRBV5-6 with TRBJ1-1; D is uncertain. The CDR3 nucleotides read TGTGCCAGCAGCTTGAACCGGGCCCTTCAGAACACTGAAGCTTTCTTT. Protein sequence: CASSLNRALQNTEAFF.